Below are 30 T cell receptor beta chains sequenced from a single sample in a study of cytomegalovirus exposure and HLA in healthy donors. Profiled with immunoSEQ multiplex PCR; TCRdb holds only in-frame clones, not every one. The sample includes about 190,000 clones, around 88% of them seen just once. Sequenced material: PBMCs. The origin of the receptors is a woman under 30 in good health and CMV-seronegative.

V and J are TRBV4-2 and TRBJ2-3, with TRBD1 identical over 11 bases. CDR3 length: 16 residues. In germline, CDR1 is LGHNA, CDR2 YNFKEQ. V lost 5 bases and J lost 4; bases outside the gene matches: 8. This CDR3 reads CASSVGTGGRSDTQYF. CDR3 DNA: TGTGCCAGCAGCGTAGGGACAGGGGGAAGGTCAGATACGCAGTATTTT.

The chain is built from TRBV5-1 and TRBJ1-1; D gene unclear. V lost 1 base to trimming and J lost 4 bases, with 29 bases between them. In germline, CDR1 is SGHRS, CDR2 YFSETQ. This CDR3 contains 20 residues. In DNA form, the CDR3 reads TGCGCCAGCAGCTTGTGGTGGGTTTCGGGGTCAAGGGAGTATAGCACTGAAGCTTTCTTT. It translates to CASSLWWVSGSREYSTEAFF.

The rearrangement links TRBV28 to TRBJ2-7; TRBD1 aligns across 8 bases. The CDR3 extends over 16 amino acids. After removal of 6 bases from V and 4 bases from J, the junction contained 14 bases not matched to a gene. From germline, CDR1 is MDHEN and CDR2 SYDVKM. As DNA, the CDR3 is TGTGCCAGCAGCCCATCGTACGGACAGGGCGTATACGAGCAGTACTTC. Amino acids: CASSPSYGQGVYEQYF.

This chain uses TRBV7-8 with TRBJ2-7; TRBD2 agrees at 7 bases. The CDR3 sequence is 16 residues long. The ends lost 5 bases at V and 0 bases at J; junction bases unmatched: 10. Germline lookup yields CDR1 SGHVS and CDR2 FQNEAQ. The CDR3, as DNA: TGTGCCAGCAGCCCACGGGACTACCTAAGCTCCTACGAGCAGTACTTC. It specifies CASSPRDYLSSYEQYF.

V is TRBV5-4 and J is TRBJ1-4; 10 bases match TRBD1. The CDR3 covers 15 residues. Looked up from germline, CDR1 is SGHNT and CDR2 is YYREEE (reference sequence). V shed 4 bases, J shed 9 bases, and the junction held 9 bases outside the gene matches. CDR3 sequence reads: CASSLGDRGNQKLFF. The CDR3 DNA reads TGTGCCAGCAGCCTGGGGGACAGGGGAAATCAAAAACTGTTTTTT. Full variable domain (missing parts from reference TRBV5-4 and TRBJ1-4): ETGVTQSPTHLIKTRGQQVTLRCSSQSGHNTVSWYQQALGQGPQFIFQYYREEENGRGNFPPRFSGLQFPNYSSELNVNALELDDSALYLCASSLGDRGNQKLFFGSGTQLSVL.

This clone is a singleton in its sample. The chain recombines TRBV6-6 with TRBJ2-3; D ambiguous. The V gene's germline CDR1 is MNHNY and CDR2 SVGAGI (reference sequence). This CDR3 is built from 13 residues. V lost 1 base and J 3 bases, leaving 5 bases between the germline ends. The CDR3 here is CASSYFGTDTQYF. DNA for the CDR3: TGTGCCAGCAGTTACTTCGGGACAGATACGCAGTATTTT.

This clone was picked up a small number of times. V is TRBV9 and J is TRBJ2-1; TRBD2 matches at 9 bases. V dropped 3 bases and J dropped 5; count of bases not matched to a gene: 3. This CDR3 has 14 residues. Germline CDR1 and CDR2: SGDLS and YYNGEE. The CDR3 here is CASSGGGVDNEQFF. DNA for the CDR3: TGTGCCAGCAGCGGCGGGGGGGTGGACAATGAGCAGTTCTTC.

The CDR3 DNA sequence: TGCAGCGTTGAAAGGCCCTCAACAACCGAGGGCATATATTTT. Residues: CSVERPSTTEGIYF. The genes are TRBV29-1 and TRBJ1-3; D ambiguous. V was shortened by 2 bases and J by 12 bases, with 20 bases between the two germline ends. This CDR3 spans 14 amino acids. Per the germline V gene, CDR1 is SQVTM and CDR2 is ANQGSEA.

The rearrangement joins TRBV7-6 to TRBJ2-1; 12 bases align to TRBD2. The germline V gene has CDR1 SGHVS and CDR2 FNYEAQ. The CDR3 sequence is 18 residues long. The V and J ends lost 2 bases and 5 bases, in that order; junction bases with no gene match: 10. The CDR3 region is CASSLRASGGALHNEQFF. CDR3 bases: TGTGCCAGCAGCTTACGGGCTAGCGGGGGGGCCTTGCACAATGAGCAGTTCTTC.

This chain links TRBV6-5 with TRBJ1-1; tentative D call: TRBD1 (6 bases). Germline lookup yields CDR1 MNHEY and CDR2 SVGAGI. This CDR3 is 13 amino acids long. V was pared by 6 bases and J by 6 bases, with 14 bases between. The CDR3 is CASRPPGTPEAFF. For the CDR3, the DNA is TGTGCCAGCAGGCCCCCCGGGACACCTGAAGCTTTCTTT.

As DNA, the CDR3 is TGTGCCAGCAGACCCGGGACACTCTACACAGATACGCAGTATTTT. Protein product: CASRPGTLYTDTQYF. The chain uses TRBV27 and TRBJ2-3; tentatively, D is TRBD1 (6 bases). The ends were cut back, 6 bases at V and 2 bases at J, with 15 bases in the middle. The CDR3 has 15 amino acids. Germline V gene sequence: CDR1 MNHEY, CDR2 SMNVEV (reference sequence).

The genes are TRBV19 and TRBJ1-2; 9 bases agree with TRBD1. Germline V gives CDR1 LNHDA, CDR2 SQIVND (reference sequence). The CDR3 has 14 residues. The J segment lost 3 bases and the V segment lost 3 bases, leaving 2 bases of the junction unmatched. DNA for the CDR3: TGTGCCAGTAGTATCACAGGGGGCGACTATGGCTACACCTTC. Protein sequence: CASSITGGDYGYTF.

The V gene is TRBV6-5, the J gene TRBJ1-3, with a possible D match to TRBD1 (6 bases). CDR3 length equals 15 residues. V was pared by 6 bases and J by 3 bases, with 15 bases between. Germline V gives CDR1 MNHEY, CDR2 SVGAGI. CDR3 sequence reads: CASSHLTGNGNTIYF. For the CDR3, the DNA is TGTGCCAGCAGCCACCTGACAGGAAATGGAAACACCATATATTTT.

The gene calls are TRBV5-6 and TRBJ1-6, with 7 bases fitting TRBD1. The V and J ends lost 1 base and 9 bases, in that order; junction bases with no gene match: 4. The CDR3 is 14 amino acids. Germline assignment: CDR1 SGHDT and CDR2 YYEEEE. The CDR3 spells CASSLPRGSSPLHF. For the CDR3, the DNA is TGTGCCAGCAGCTTGCCCAGGGGGTCTTCACCCCTCCACTTT.

The chain recombines TRBV5-1 with TRBJ2-5; 16 bases are a match to TRBD2. The germline CDR1 and CDR2 sequences are SGHRS and YFSETQ. The CDR3 runs to 17 residues. V lost 3 bases and J lost 0; bases outside the gene matches: 2. The CDR3 region has the DNA TGCGCCAGCAGCTCGGGACTAGCGGGGGGGTACCAAGAGACCCAGTACTTC. Protein sequence: CASSSGLAGGYQETQYF.

The chain joins TRBV6-5 to TRBJ2-7; 7 positions match TRBD1. The junction had 5 bases not matched to a gene; V was cut back by 6 bases and J by 0 bases. CDR1 MNHEY and CDR2 SVGAGI come from the germline V gene. The length of the CDR3 is 14 residues. The CDR3 loop is CASSRDSISYEQYF. CDR3 sequence (DNA): TGTGCCAGCAGCAGGGACAGTATCTCCTACGAGCAGTACTTC.

The rearrangement uses TRBV19 and TRBJ1-5, with 7 bases lining up with TRBD1. The length of the CDR3 is 15 residues. Germline assignment: CDR1 LNHDA and CDR2 SQIVND (reference sequence). Unmatched junction bases numbered 11, after V lost 6 bases and J lost 6 bases. The CDR3, as DNA: TGTGCCAGTAGGCCCGAAACAGGGGTCGGTCAGCCCCAGCATTTT. This translates into CASRPETGVGQPQHF.

The chain is built from TRBV4-2 and TRBJ1-5; 7 nucleotides line up with TRBD1. Unmatched junction bases numbered 10, after V lost 4 bases and J lost 10 bases. Germline CDR1 is LGHNA and CDR2 is YNFKEQ. CDR3 length: 14 residues. CDR3 nucleotide sequence: TGTGCCAGCAGCCCTGGGACAGCAGGAGGCCCCCAGCATTTT. The encoded protein is CASSPGTAGGPQHF.

This clone showed up many times. The chain joins TRBV5-1 to TRBJ1-1, with 9 positions matching TRBD1. V lost 3 bases, J lost 2 bases, and 8 bases stayed unmatched. The CDR3 length is 16 residues. Germline V gene data show CDR1 as SGHRS and CDR2 as YFSETQ. CDR3 sequence: CASSYAGTGPNTEAFF. The CDR3 region has the DNA TGCGCCAGCAGCTACGCCGGGACAGGGCCCAACACTGAAGCTTTCTTT.

The chain couples TRBV7-6 to TRBJ1-1, with TRBD1 identical over 9 bases. The CDR3 totals 15 residues. Germline CDR1 and CDR2: SGHVS and FNYEAQ. J lost 5 bases, V lost 1 base, and 5 bases had no gene match. The CDR3: CASSLEGQGGTEAFF. The CDR3 bases are TGTGCCAGCAGCTTAGAGGGACAGGGAGGAACTGAAGCTTTCTTT. The entire variable domain, with the rest obtained from reference TRBV7-6 and TRBJ1-1, is as follows: GAGVSQSPRYKVTKRGQDVALRCDPISGHVSLYWYRQALGQGPEFLTYFNYEAQQDKSGLPNDRFSAERPEGSISTLTIQRTEQRDSAMYRCASSLEGQGGTEAFFGQGTRLTVV.

The genes are TRBV6-1 and TRBJ1-2; 10 bases match TRBD1. With 3 bases clipped from V and 7 bases from J, the junction kept 11 bases outside the gene matches. CDR3 length equals 16 residues. Germline assignment: CDR1 MNHNS and CDR2 SASEGT. CDR3 sequence reads: CASSDIPGTGASGYTF. The CDR3 nucleotides read TGTGCCAGCAGTGATATCCCTGGGACAGGGGCGAGTGGCTACACCTTC.

This clone was observed once. The rearrangement links TRBV30 to TRBJ2-7; TRBD1 is a possible D gene (6 bases). This CDR3 spans 13 amino acids. Germline-derived CDR1 and CDR2 are GTSNPN and SVGIG (reference sequence). Trimming removed 5 bases at V and 2 bases at J, with 13 bases between. The CDR3 sequence: CAWSVGATYEQYF. The CDR3 DNA is TGTGCCTGGTCAGTGGGGGCTACCTACGAGCAGTACTTC. The variable domain in full, with the rest retrieved from reference TRBV30 and TRBJ2-7, is SQTIHQWPATLVQPVGSPLSLECTVEGTSNPNLYWYRQAAGRGLQLLFYSVGIGQISSEVPQNLSASRPQDRQFILSSKKLLLSDSGFYLCAWSVGATYEQYFGPGTRLTVT.

This clone was picked up one time. CDR3 amino acids: CASSSRTGEDEQYF. CDR3 nucleotide sequence: TGCGCCAGCAGCTCGCGGACAGGGGAGGACGAGCAGTACTTC. This sequence joins TRBV5-1 and TRBJ2-7, with 9 bases aligning to TRBD1. V gave up 3 bases and J gave up 5 bases; unmatched junction bases: 6. Germline assignment: CDR1 SGHRS and CDR2 YFSETQ. CDR3 length: 14 amino acids.

The rearrangement uses TRBV27 and TRBJ1-2; no firm D call. Trimming cost V 2 bases and J 12 bases, with 16 bases left between them. Germline V gene sequence: CDR1 MNHEY, CDR2 SMNVEV (reference sequence). The CDR3 covers 13 residues. The CDR3 bases are TGTGCCAGCAGTTTAACGGGGTCCCCAAGGCACACCTTC. This gives the protein CASSLTGSPRHTF.

The V call is TRBV4-1, the J call TRBJ1-2; 10 bases map to TRBD1. The V segment lost 0 bases and the J segment 8 bases; nucleotides outside the gene matches: 6. Germline-derived CDR1 and CDR2 are MGHRA and YSYEKL. The CDR3 loop spans 15 amino acids. The CDR3 here is CASSQEGQGTFGYTF. The CDR3, as DNA: TGCGCCAGCAGCCAAGAGGGACAGGGGACCTTCGGCTACACCTTC.

The chain is built from TRBV6-4 and TRBJ2-6; D gene uncertain. The ends were cut back, 2 bases at V and 0 bases at J, with 11 bases in the middle. The CDR3 covers 17 residues. Germline assignment: CDR1 MRHNA and CDR2 SNTAGT. This CDR3 is CASSDTAGSSGANVLTF. The CDR3 nucleotides read TGTGCCAGCAGTGACACGGCAGGATCCTCTGGGGCCAACGTCCTGACTTTC.

The chain has TRBV27 and TRBJ2-7; maybe TRBD2 (6 bases). CDR3 length equals 13 residues. Trimming shortened V by 5 bases and J by 5 bases, and 13 bases separated the two germline ends. Looked up from germline, CDR1 is MNHEY and CDR2 is SMNVEV (reference sequence). The CDR3 is CASSSIRGNEQYF. CDR3 nucleotide sequence: TGTGCCAGCAGTAGTATTCGGGGGAACGAGCAGTACTTC.

The rearrangement uses TRBV2 and TRBJ2-5; weak D call: TRBD2 (5 bases). The CDR3 contains 15 residues. Trimming removed 9 bases from V and 5 bases from J, with 22 bases in between. Germline values: CDR1 SNHLY, CDR2 FYNNEI. This CDR3 reads CASNTQRAVGETQYF. The DNA for the CDR3 is TGTGCCAGTAATACTCAGAGGGCAGTCGGGGAGACCCAGTACTTC.

The rearrangement links TRBV5-6 to TRBJ2-5; D is perhaps TRBD2 (6 bases). Germline lookup yields CDR1 SGHDT and CDR2 YYEEEE. The V end was cut by 5 bases, the J end by 7 bases, with 21 bases between. The CDR3 is 15 residues long. In DNA form, the CDR3 reads TGTGCCAGCAGTCCGGAGGGCGGCGATTATGGGACCCAGTACTTC. The encoded protein is CASSPEGGDYGTQYF.

This chain uses TRBV6-5 with TRBJ2-7; 7 nucleotides match TRBD2. The junction had 9 bases not matched to a gene; V was cut back by 2 bases and J by 2 bases. Germline V gene data show CDR1 as MNHEY and CDR2 as SVGAGI. This CDR3 is built from 16 residues. CDR3 coding DNA: TGTGCCAGCAGTTACACCGGGAGGAACTGGCCCTACGAGCAGTACTTC. Encoded protein: CASSYTGRNWPYEQYF.